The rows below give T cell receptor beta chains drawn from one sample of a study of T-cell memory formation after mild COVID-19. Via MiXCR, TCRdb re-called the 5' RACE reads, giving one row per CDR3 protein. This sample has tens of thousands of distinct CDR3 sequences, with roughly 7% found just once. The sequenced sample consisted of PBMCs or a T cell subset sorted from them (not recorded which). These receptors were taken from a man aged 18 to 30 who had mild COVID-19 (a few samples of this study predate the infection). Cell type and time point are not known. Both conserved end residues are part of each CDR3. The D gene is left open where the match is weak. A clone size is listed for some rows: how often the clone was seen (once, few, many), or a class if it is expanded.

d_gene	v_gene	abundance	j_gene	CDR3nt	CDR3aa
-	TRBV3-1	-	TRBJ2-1	TGTGCCAGCAGCCGAGGGACCCCCACTGAGCAGTTCTTC	CASSRGTPTEQFF
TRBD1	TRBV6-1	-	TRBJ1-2	TGTGCCAGCAGTGAAACGTGGACAGGGGATGGCTACACCTTC	CASSETWTGDGYTF
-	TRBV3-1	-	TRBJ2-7	TGTGCCAGCAGCCAAGATCTAGAGGCCGGGCAGTACTTC	CASSQDLEAGQYF
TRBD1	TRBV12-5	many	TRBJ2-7	TGTGCTAGTGGTTTGTCGGCGGACAGGGCTTTCGGGCAGTACTTC	CASGLSADRAFGQYF
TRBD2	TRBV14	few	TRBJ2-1	TGTGCCAGCAGCCTAACACATCCAGCTAGCGGGGGGCAGTTCTTC	CASSLTHPASGGQFF
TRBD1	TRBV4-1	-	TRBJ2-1	TGCGCCAGCAGCCAAGATTTTGGACAGGGGGCTAATGAGCAGTTCTTC	CASSQDFGQGANEQFF
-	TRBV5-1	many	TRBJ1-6	TGCGCCAGCAGCCCGGACGCAGGGAGGTATTCACCCCTCCACTTT	CASSPDAGRYSPLHF
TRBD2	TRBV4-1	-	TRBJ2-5	TGCGCCAGCAGCCAACTAGCGGGGGAGACCCAGTACTTC	CASSQLAGETQYF
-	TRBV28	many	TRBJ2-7	TGTGCCAGCAGTTCACCCGGACAGGGAGGGAGTGGGGAGTACTTC	CASSSPGQGGSGEYF
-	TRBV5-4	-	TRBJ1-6	TGTGCCAGCAGCCGGCCCGAGGACGGCACCCTCCACTTT	CASSRPEDGTLHF
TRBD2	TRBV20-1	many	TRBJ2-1	TGCAGTGCTAGAGATCTTTGGGAGGGGAAAGAGCAGTTCTTC	CSARDLWEGKEQFF
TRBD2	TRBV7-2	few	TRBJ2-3	TGTGCCAGCAGCCTGGGACTAGCGGGGGGCGGAGATACGCAGTATTTT	CASSLGLAGGGDTQYF
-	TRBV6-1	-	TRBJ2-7	TGTGCCAGCAGTAAGGACAAGCTCTACGAGCAGTACTTC	CASSKDKLYEQYF
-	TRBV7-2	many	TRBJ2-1	TGTGCCAGCAGCTTATTTCCTACGGACCAGCAGTTCTTC	CASSLFPTDQQFF
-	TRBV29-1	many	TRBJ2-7	TGCAGCGCCAGGGAAACAGCTGCCTACGAGCAGTACTTC	CSARETAAYEQYF
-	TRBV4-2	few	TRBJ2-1	TGTGCCAGCAGACTCGATACATACAATGAGCAGTTCTTC	CASRLDTYNEQFF
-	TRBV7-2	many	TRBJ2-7	TGTGCCAGCAGCCTTGGGGGTAGCGCGTCCTACGAGCAGTACTTC	CASSLGGSASYEQYF
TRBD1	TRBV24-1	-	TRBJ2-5	TGTGCCACCAGTGACCCCGGGACAGGGCTGGGGCAAGAGACCCAGTACTTC	CATSDPGTGLGQETQYF
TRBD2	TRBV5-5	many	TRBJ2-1	TGTGCCAGCAGCTCAACCCGGGGGGGCAATGAGCAGTTCTTC	CASSSTRGGNEQFF
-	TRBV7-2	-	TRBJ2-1	TGTGCCAGCAGCTTAGGGGGGTTGATGGTTGAGCAGTTCTTC	CASSLGGLMVEQFF
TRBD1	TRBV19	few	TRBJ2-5	TGTGCCAGTAGTAGATGGACAGGGGAAGAGACCCAGTACTTC	CASSRWTGEETQYF
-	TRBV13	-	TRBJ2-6	TGTGCCAGCACGTCCGCAGTTGGGGCCAACGTCCTGACTTTC	CASTSAVGANVLTF
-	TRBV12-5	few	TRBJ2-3	TGTGCTAGTGGTCCCGGGACTGCCAACCTCGGTACGCAGTATTTT	CASGPGTANLGTQYF
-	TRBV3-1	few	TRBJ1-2	TGTGCCAGCAGCCAACGGGGAATTGGCTATGGCTACACCTTC	CASSQRGIGYGYTF
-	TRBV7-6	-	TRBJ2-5	TGTGCCAGCAGCCGGGGCGGGTTTGAGGGAGAGACCCAGTACTTC	CASSRGGFEGETQYF
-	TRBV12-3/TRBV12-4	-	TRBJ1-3	TGTGCCAGCAGCCCCCGGACCCACGGGAGAAACACCATATATTTT	CASSPRTHGRNTIYF
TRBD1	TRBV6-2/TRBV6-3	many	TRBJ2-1	TGTGCCAGCAGATTTCTTCCGGGACAGGGGGCTCATTACAATGAGCAGTTCTTC	CASRFLPGQGAHYNEQFF
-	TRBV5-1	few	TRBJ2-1	TGCGCCAGCAGCTTGACCCGGCTCGAGCAGTTCTTC	CASSLTRLEQFF
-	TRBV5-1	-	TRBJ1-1	TGCGCCAGCAGCTGGGGAAACTCAGGGGACACTGAAGCTTTCTTT	CASSWGNSGDTEAFF
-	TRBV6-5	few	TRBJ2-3	TGTGCCAGCAGAAACAGGGGCACAGATACGCAGTATTTT	CASRNRGTDTQYF
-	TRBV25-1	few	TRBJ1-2	TGTGCCAGCAGTGAATCTGGGGCTCGGGATGGCTACACCTTC	CASSESGARDGYTF
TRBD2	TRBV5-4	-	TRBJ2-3	TGTGCCAGCAGCGTCATTCTAGCGGGTGTAGATACGCAGTATTTT	CASSVILAGVDTQYF
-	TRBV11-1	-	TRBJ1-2	TGTGCCAGCAGCCATCAAGAGGGAGGCTACACCTTC	CASSHQEGGYTF
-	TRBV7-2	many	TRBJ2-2	TGTGCCAGCAGCTTAGCGCCTTTCCCAGGGAACACCGGGGAGCTGTTTTTT	CASSLAPFPGNTGELFF
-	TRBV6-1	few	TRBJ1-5	TGTGCCAGCAGTGAGGTGGGGCAAGGTCAGCCCCAGCATTTT	CASSEVGQGQPQHF
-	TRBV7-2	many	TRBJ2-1	TGTGCCAGCAGCCCCCAGGCGACCTACAATGAGCAGTTCTTC	CASSPQATYNEQFF
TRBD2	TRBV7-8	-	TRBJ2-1	TGTGCCAGCAGCTTAAGGCTAGCGGGGGCCCTAGGGATCCATGAGCAGTTCTTC	CASSLRLAGALGIHEQFF
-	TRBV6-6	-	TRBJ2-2	TGTGCCAGCAGTCCCCCCCCAGGGTTTGCCGGGGAGCTGTTTTTT	CASSPPPGFAGELFF
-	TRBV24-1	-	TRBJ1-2	TGTGCCACCAGTGATGCCGGGACGGCTTCTAACTATGGCTACACCTTC	CATSDAGTASNYGYTF
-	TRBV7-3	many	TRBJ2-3	TGTGCCAGCAGCCCCTCTGGGGGAACAGATACGCAGTATTTT	CASSPSGGTDTQYF
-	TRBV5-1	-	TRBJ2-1	TGCGCCAGCAGCTTCAGGCAGGGCGGAGACAATGAGCAGTTCTTC	CASSFRQGGDNEQFF
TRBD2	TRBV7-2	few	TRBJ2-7	TGTGCCAGCAGCTTCGGGCGGGGGTACCACGAGCAGTACTTC	CASSFGRGYHEQYF
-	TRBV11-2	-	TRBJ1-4	TGTGCCAGCAGCCAGCGGGGTGAAAAACTGTTTTTT	CASSQRGEKLFF
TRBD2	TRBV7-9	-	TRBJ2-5	TGTGCCAGCACCCCACCTGGGCGGGGGGTTCGGGAGACCCAGTACTTC	CASTPPGRGVRETQYF
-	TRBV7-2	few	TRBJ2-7	TGTGCCAGCAGCTCGAGGGGTCAGGGCGAGCAGTACTTC	CASSSRGQGEQYF
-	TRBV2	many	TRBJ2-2	TGTGCCAGCAGTGTCTCCGGGGTCACCGGGGAGCTGTTTTTT	CASSVSGVTGELFF
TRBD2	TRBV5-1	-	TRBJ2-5	TGCGCCAGCAGTACTCTAGCGGGGACTCAAGAGACCCAGTACTTC	CASSTLAGTQETQYF
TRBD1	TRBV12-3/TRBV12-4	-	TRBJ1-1	TGTGCCAGCAGTTTGCAGGGGGCTATCGGCACTGAAGCTTTCTTT	CASSLQGAIGTEAFF